These T cell receptor beta chains were read from a single sample in a study of regulatory T cells in long-lasting Graves disease. MiXCR was run by TCRdb on the multiplex PCR reads, yielding one entry per CDR3 protein. The data show 300,000 to 400,000 distinct CDR3 sequences, with around 15% seen just once and 22% held by the top ten. The material sequenced was peripheral blood mononuclear cells (PBMCs), taken at new diagnosis, from a patient treated with antithyroid drugs. The receptors come from a female donor with Graves disease. Each CDR3 is given with its conserved first and last residue.

v_gene: TRBV14
j_gene: TRBJ2-5
CDR3aa: CASSRGQGTQYF

v_gene: TRBV9
j_gene: TRBJ1-1
CDR3aa: CASSAFQGATTEAFF

v_gene: TRBV7-3
j_gene: TRBJ2-2
CDR3aa: CASSLMVVGQRNTGELFF

v_gene: TRBV5-1
j_gene: TRBJ2-3
CDR3aa: CASTLRLAGGTDTQYF

v_gene: TRBV5-1
j_gene: TRBJ1-4
CDR3aa: CASSLLGGDEKLFF

v_gene: TRBV5-1
j_gene: TRBJ2-1
CDR3aa: CASSPGQALLEQFF

v_gene: TRBV7-9
j_gene: TRBJ1-1
CDR3aa: CASSTPQGRSDTEAFF

v_gene: TRBV19
j_gene: TRBJ1-5
CDR3aa: CASIPPGQGTQPQHF

v_gene: TRBV12-3/TRBV12-4
j_gene: TRBJ2-7
CDR3aa: CASSVGPYEQYF

v_gene: TRBV10-3
j_gene: TRBJ2-1
CDR3aa: CAITPDGHNEQFF

v_gene: TRBV19
j_gene: TRBJ1-2
CDR3aa: CASSVVGLGGYGYTF

v_gene: TRBV14
j_gene: TRBJ2-3
CDR3aa: CASSLLPGDTQYF

v_gene: TRBV29-1
j_gene: TRBJ2-2
CDR3aa: CSVERETGGFTGELFF

v_gene: TRBV28
j_gene: TRBJ2-7
CDR3aa: CASSPGERGHEQYF

v_gene: TRBV19
j_gene: TRBJ1-3
CDR3aa: CASSKANSGNTIYF

v_gene: TRBV6-5
j_gene: TRBJ2-7
CDR3aa: CASSYGYSLAGPSYEQYF

v_gene: TRBV6-2/TRBV6-3
j_gene: TRBJ1-1
CDR3aa: CASRSTGFEAFF

v_gene: TRBV7-8
j_gene: TRBJ2-1
CDR3aa: CASAKGGEQFF

v_gene: TRBV7-3
j_gene: TRBJ2-2
CDR3aa: CASRPPGTSGSTGGELFF

v_gene: TRBV11-2
j_gene: TRBJ2-2
CDR3aa: CASSRISGTRTGELFF

v_gene: TRBV15
j_gene: TRBJ1-5
CDR3aa: CATSRDRTDYQPQHF